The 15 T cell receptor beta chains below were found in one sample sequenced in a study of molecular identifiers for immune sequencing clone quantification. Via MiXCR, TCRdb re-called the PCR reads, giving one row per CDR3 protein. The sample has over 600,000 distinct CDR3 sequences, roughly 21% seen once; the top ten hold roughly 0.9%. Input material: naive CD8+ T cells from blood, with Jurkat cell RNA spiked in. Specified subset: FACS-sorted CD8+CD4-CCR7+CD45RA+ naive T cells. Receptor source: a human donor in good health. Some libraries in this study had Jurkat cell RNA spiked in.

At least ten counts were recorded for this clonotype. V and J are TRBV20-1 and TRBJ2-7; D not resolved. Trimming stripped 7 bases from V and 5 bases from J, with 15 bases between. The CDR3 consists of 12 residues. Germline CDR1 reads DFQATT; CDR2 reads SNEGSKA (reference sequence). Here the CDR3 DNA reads TGCAGTGTAGGGCAGGCCCCAAACGAGCAGTACTTC. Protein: CSVGQAPNEQYF.

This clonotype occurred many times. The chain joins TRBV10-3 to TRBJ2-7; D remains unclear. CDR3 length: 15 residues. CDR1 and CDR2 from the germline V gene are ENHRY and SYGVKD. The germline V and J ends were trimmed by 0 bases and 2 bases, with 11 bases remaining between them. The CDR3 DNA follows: TGTGCCATCAGTGAGTCAAGGTATACTACCTACGAGCAGTACTTC. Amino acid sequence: CAISESRYTTYEQYF.

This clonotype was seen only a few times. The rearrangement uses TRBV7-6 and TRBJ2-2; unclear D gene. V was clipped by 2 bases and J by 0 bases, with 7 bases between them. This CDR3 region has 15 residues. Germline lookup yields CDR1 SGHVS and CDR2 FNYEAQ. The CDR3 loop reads CASSLLETNTGELFF. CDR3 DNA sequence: TGTGCCAGCAGCTTATTAGAGACGAACACCGGGGAGCTGTTTTTT. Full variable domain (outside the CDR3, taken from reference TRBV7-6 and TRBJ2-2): GAGVSQSPRYKVTKRGQDVALRCDPISGHVSLYWYRQALGQGPEFLTYFNYEAQQDKSGLPNDRFSAERPEGSISTLTIQRTEQRDSAMYRCASSLLETNTGELFFGEGSRLTVL.

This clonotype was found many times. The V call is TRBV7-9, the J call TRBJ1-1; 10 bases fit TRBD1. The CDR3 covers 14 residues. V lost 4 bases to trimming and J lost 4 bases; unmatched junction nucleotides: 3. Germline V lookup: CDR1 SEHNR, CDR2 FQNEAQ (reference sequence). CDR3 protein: CASSSGQGPTEAFF. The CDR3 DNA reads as TGTGCCAGCAGCTCGGGACAGGGGCCCACTGAAGCTTTCTTT.

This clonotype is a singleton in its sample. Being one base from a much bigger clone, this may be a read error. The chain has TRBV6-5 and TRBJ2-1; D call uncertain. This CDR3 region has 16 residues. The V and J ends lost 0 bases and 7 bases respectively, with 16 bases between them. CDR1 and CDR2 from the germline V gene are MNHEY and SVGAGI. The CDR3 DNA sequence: TGTGCCAGCAGTTACTCGATAGTGGCTGGCAGGAATGAGCAGTTCTTC. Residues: CASSYSIVAGRNEQFF.

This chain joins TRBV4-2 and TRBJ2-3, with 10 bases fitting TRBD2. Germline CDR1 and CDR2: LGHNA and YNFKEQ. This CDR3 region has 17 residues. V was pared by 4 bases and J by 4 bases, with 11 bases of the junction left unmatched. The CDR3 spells CASSLDVLAGVADTQYF. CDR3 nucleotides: TGTGCCAGCAGCCTGGACGTGCTAGCGGGAGTTGCAGATACGCAGTATTTT.

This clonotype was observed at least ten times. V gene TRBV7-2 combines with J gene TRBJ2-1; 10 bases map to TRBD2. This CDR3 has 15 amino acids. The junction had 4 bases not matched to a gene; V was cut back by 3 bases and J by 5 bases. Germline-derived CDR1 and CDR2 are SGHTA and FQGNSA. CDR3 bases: TGTGCCAGCAGCTTCCTAGCGGGAGCGAACAATGAGCAGTTCTTC. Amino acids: CASSFLAGANNEQFF.

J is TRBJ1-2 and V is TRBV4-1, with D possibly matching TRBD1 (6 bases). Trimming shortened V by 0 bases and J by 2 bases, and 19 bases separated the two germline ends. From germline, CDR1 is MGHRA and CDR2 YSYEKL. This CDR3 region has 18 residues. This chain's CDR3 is CASSQEGQGLSVNYGYTF. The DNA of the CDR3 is TGCGCCAGCAGCCAAGAGGGGCAGGGGTTGTCGGTAAACTATGGCTACACCTTC.

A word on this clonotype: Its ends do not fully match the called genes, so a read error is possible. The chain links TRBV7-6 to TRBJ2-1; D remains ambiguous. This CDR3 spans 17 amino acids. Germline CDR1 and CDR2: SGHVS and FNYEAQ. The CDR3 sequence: CASSLAVGGSSYNEQLF. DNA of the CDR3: TGTGCCAGCAGCTTAGCGGTCGGCGGTAGCTCCTACAATGAGCAGCTCTTC.

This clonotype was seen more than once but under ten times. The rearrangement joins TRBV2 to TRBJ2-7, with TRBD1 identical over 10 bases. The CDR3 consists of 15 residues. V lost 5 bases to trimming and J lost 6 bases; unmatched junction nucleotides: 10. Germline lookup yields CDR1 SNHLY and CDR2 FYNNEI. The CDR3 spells CASSYQGTGALEQYF. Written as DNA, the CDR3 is TGTGCCAGCAGTTACCAGGGGACAGGGGCTCTCGAGCAGTACTTC.

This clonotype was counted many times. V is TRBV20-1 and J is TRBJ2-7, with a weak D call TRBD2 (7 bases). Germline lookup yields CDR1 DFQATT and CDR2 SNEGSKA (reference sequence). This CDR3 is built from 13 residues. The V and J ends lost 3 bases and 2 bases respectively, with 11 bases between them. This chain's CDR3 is CSARGGLAYEQYF. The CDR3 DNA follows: TGCAGTGCTAGGGGGGGGCTGGCCTACGAGCAGTACTTC.

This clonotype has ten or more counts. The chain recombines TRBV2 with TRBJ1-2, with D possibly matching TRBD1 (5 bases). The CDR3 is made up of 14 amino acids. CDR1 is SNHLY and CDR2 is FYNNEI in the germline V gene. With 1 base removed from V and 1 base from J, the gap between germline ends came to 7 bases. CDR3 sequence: CASSEGTLNYGYTF. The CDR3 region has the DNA TGTGCCAGCAGTGAAGGGACACTTAACTATGGCTACACCTTC.

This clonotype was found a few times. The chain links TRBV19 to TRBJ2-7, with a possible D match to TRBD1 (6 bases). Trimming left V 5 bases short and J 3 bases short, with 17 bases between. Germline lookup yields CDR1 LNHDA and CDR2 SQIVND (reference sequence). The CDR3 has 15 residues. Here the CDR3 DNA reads TGTGCCAGTAGTGTGACGGACAGCCGAGGCTACGAGCAGTACTTC. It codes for CASSVTDSRGYEQYF.

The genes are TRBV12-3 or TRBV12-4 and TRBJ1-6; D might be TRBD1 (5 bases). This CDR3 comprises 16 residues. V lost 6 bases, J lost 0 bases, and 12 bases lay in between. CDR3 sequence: CASREAGNSYNSPLHF. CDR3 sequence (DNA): TGTGCCAGCAGGGAAGCAGGGAACTCCTATAATTCACCCCTCCACTTT.

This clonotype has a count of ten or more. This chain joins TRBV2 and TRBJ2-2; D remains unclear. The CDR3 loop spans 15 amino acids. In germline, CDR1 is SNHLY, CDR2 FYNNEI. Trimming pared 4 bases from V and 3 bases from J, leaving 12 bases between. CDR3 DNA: TGTGCCAGCAGTGCACCGGGTTGGGACACCGGGGAGCTGTTTTTT. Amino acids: CASSAPGWDTGELFF.